This TCR beta chain was documented in a study of blood T cell repertoires in COVID-19. Looking at the study overall: Sample material is recorded as cDNA or gDNA derived from T cells, B-cell-depleted T cells, or PBMCs.

Germline-derived CDR1 and CDR2 are SGHVS and FQNEAQ. Trimming pared 0 bases from V and 2 bases from J, leaving 10 bases between. The CDR3 contains 15 residues. Authors' analysis steps: Amplifying reference gene primers gave estimates of nucleated cell counts. The protocol was immunoSEQ multiplex PCR, while the TCRdb copy is restricted to in-frame clones and leaves out a portion. That table is the source of V, J and clone size, and D and trimming were worked out from the DNA. The sample lists 30,000 to 35,000 clones, around 87% occurring once. The sample comprised peripheral blood. The sequence was obtained from a man between 60 and 75 years old with active COVID-19. V is TRBV7-8 and J is TRBJ2-5, with D possibly being TRBD2 (6 bases). The CDR3 sequence: CASSLAPGRQETQYF. The DNA of the CDR3 is TGTGCCAGCAGCTTAGCGCCCGGGAGACAAGAGACCCAGTACTTC. Looking up the rest from reference TRBV7-8 and TRBJ2-5 gives the full variable domain: GAGVSQSPRYKVAKRGQDVALRCDPISGHVSLFWYQQALGQGPEFLTYFQNEAQLDKSGLPSDRFFAERPEGSVSTLKIQRTQQEDSAVYLCASSLAPGRQETQYFGPGTRLLVL.